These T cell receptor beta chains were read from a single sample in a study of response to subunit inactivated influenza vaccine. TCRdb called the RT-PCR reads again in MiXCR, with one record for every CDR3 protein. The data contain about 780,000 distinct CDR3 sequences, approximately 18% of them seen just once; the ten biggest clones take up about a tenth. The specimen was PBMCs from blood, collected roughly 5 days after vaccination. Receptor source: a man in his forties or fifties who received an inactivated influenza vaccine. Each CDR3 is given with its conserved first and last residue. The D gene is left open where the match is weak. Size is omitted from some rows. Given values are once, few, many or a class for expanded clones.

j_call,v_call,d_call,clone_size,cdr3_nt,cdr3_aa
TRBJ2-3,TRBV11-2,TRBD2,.,TGTGCCAGCAGCTTATTCTTTATGGGACTAGCGGGGTTCACAGATACGCAGTATTTT,CASSLFFMGLAGFTDTQYF
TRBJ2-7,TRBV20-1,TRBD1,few,TGCAGTGCTTACGCCGGGACAGGGGAAAGCGAGCAGTACTTC,CSAYAGTGESEQYF
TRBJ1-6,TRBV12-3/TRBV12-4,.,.,TGTGCCAGCAGTCAAGCCGGGACGGGGGGATCACCCCTCCACTTT,CASSQAGTGGSPLHF
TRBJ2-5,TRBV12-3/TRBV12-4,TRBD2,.,TGTGCCAGCAGTCGCCGGGGGGGCCGGGAGACCCAGTACTTC,CASSRRGGRETQYF
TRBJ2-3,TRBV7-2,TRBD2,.,TGTGCCAGCAGCTTAGCCCGGACTAGCGGGGTTTTGGATACGCAGTATTTT,CASSLARTSGVLDTQYF
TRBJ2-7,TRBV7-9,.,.,TGTGCCAGCAGCTTAGCGGGCGGGGCCCCCAACGAGCAGTACTTC,CASSLAGGAPNEQYF
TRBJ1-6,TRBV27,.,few,TGTGCCAGCAGTTTAATATCCAGGTCGGGTTCACCCCTCCACTTT,CASSLISRSGSPLHF
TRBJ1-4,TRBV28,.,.,TGTGGGGGAAAGGACGATGAAAAACTGTTTTTT,CGGKDDEKLFF
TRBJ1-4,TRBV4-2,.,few,TGTGCCAGCAGCCAAGAAGGTGGGGTGGTTTTTGAAAAACTGTTTTTT,CASSQEGGVVFEKLFF
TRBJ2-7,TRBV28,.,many,TGTGCCAGCAGTCCCGGACCCTATTCCTACGAGCAGTACTTC,CASSPGPYSYEQYF
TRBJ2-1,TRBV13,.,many,TGTGCCAGCAGCTTAATAAGCTCCTACAATGAGCAGTTCTTC,CASSLISSYNEQFF
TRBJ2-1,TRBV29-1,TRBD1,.,TGCAGCGTTGACGGGACAGGCTGGGGTCGATCCTACAATGAGCAGTTCTTC,CSVDGTGWGRSYNEQFF
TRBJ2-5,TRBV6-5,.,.,TGTGCCAGCAGGTACCGGGACCTACTCGGGGAGACCCAGTACTTC,CASRYRDLLGETQYF
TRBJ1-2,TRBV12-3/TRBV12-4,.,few,TGTGCCAGCAGTTTGGGGGGAGAAGGCGGCTACACCTTC,CASSLGGEGGYTF
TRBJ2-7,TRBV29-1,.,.,TGCAGCGTTGTCCTTAGCGTACACGAGCAGTACTTC,CSVVLSVHEQYF
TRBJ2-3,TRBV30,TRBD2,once,TGTGCCTGGAGTGTAGTCTCGGCGGGAGGCACAGATACGCAGTATTTT,CAWSVVSAGGTDTQYF
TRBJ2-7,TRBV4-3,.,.,TGCGCCAGCAGCCAAGATAACTGGAGATTCTACGAGCAGTACTTC,CASSQDNWRFYEQYF
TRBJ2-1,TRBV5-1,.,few,TGCGCCAGCAGCTGGTCTAGCCCCGGGCAGTTCTTC,CASSWSSPGQFF
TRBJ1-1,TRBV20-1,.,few,TGCAGTGCCTTGCCGACTGAAGCTTTCTTT,CSALPTEAFF
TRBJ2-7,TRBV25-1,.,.,TGTGCCAGCAGTGAATCAACCCTTTCCCAGGGATACGAGCAGTACTTC,CASSESTLSQGYEQYF
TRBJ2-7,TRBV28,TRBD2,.,TGTGCCAGCTTGACCACCGCTAGCGGGGGAGGTTACGAGCAGTACTTC,CASLTTASGGGYEQYF
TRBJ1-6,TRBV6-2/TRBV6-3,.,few,TGTGCCAGCAGTTACGGGGACTTCTTTTCACCCCTCCACTTT,CASSYGDFFSPLHF
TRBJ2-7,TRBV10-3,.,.,TGTGCCATCGACAAGGGGGATTCCTACGAGCAGTACTTC,CAIDKGDSYEQYF
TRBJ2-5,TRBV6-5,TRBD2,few,TGTGCCAGCAGTTGGGTGGCGGGAGGCCCGTACCAAGAGACCCAGTACTTC,CASSWVAGGPYQETQYF
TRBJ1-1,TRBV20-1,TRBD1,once,TGCAGTGCAGCCAGGGGGCCCAGTGAAGCTTTCTTT,CSAARGPSEAFF
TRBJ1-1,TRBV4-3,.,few,TGCGCCAGCAGCCGAACAGGGATTGGGACTGAAGCTTTCTTT,CASSRTGIGTEAFF
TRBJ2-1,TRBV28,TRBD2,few,TGTGCCAGCAGTTTTAGCGGGAGAGGTAATGAGCAGTTCTTC,CASSFSGRGNEQFF
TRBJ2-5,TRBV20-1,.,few,TGCAGTGCTAGAGAGGATCCCACAACGAAGACCCAGTACTTC,CSAREDPTTKTQYF
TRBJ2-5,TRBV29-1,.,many,TGCAGCGCCCTAAGGGGCTCGGAGACCCAGTACTTC,CSALRGSETQYF
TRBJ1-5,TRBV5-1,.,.,TGCGCCAGCCGAAGGGACGGCCTAAATCAGCCCCAGCATTTT,CASRRDGLNQPQHF
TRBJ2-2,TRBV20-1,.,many,TGCAGTGCTAGCGGGTTGAAGACGACGAACACCGGGGAGCTGTTTTTT,CSASGLKTTNTGELFF
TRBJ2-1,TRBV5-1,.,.,TGTGCCAGCAGCTTAGCGCGTGGGGGCTCCTACAATGAGCAGTTCTTC,CASSLARGGSYNEQFF
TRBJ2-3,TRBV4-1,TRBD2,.,TGCGCCAGCAGCCAAGTTGTGGGGGGGTTCAATACGCAGTATTTT,CASSQVVGGFNTQYF
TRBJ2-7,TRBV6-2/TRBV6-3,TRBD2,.,TGTGCCACCCTAGCGGGAGTCGCCGAGCAGTACTTC,CATLAGVAEQYF
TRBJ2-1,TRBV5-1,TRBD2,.,TGCGCCAGCAGCCCGCCTAGCGGGGGGGCCAATGAGCAGTTCTTC,CASSPPSGGANEQFF
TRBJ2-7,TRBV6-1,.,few,TGTGCCAGCAGTGAACGTCGACAGGTGGGATTCTACGAGCAGTACTTC,CASSERRQVGFYEQYF
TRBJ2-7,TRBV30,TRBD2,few,TGTGCCTGGAGTGTTTTCGGGAGGTACGAGCAGTACTTC,CAWSVFGRYEQYF
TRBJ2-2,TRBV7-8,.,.,TGTGCCAGCAGCTCCATCTCCGGACTATTGGAACCCGGGGAGCTGTTTTTT,CASSSISGLLEPGELFF
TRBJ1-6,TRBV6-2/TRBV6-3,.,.,TGTGCCAGCAAGGACAGCGTGAGTTCACCCCTCCACTTT,CASKDSVSSPLHF